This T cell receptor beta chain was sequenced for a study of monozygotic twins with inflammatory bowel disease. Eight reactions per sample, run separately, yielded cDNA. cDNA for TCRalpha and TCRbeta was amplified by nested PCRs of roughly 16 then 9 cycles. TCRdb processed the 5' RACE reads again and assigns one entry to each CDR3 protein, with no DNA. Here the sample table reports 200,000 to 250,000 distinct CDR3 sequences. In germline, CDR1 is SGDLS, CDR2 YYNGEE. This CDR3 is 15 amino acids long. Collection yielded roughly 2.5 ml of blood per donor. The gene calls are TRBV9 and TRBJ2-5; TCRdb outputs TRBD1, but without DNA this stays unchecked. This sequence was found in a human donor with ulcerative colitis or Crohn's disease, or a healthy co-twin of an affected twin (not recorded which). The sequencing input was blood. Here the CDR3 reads CASTITGGSYETQYF.